Below, 27 T cell receptor beta chains from the same sample are listed, as sequenced in a study of HIV-infected patients and healthy controls. Antiretroviral therapy had run roughly three months, about 14 weeks, before follow-up blood collection. Whole blood was used without fractionation, so all unsorted peripheral T cells were included. Alpha and beta constant-region primers primed reverse transcription of about 500 ng RNA. Separate chain-specific third strand synthesis with multiplexing indices produced the alpha and beta libraries. TCRdb ran MiXCR on the 5' RACE reads and lists one entry per CDR3 protein. The repertoire holds more than 7,500 distinct CDR3 sequences, with almost 8.5% as singletons. The sequenced sample was blood, obtained during antiretroviral therapy. Every receptor here comes from an adult with HIV infection.

This clonotype is labeled medium-sized. The chain links TRBV20-1 to TRBJ2-3; D is possibly TRBD1 (6 bases). V shed 1 base and J shed 1 base, with 9 bases lying between them. Germline assignment: CDR1 DFQATT and CDR2 SNEGSKA (reference sequence). The CDR3 is 14 residues long. The CDR3 DNA reads TGCAGTGCTAGAGTTCCAGGGGGCACAGATACGCAGTATTTT. It is translated as CSARVPGGTDTQYF.

By its share, this clonotype is medium-sized. The J gene is TRBJ1-1, the V gene TRBV20-1, with TRBD1 identical over 7 bases. CDR3 length: 13 amino acids. The germline V gene has CDR1 DFQATT and CDR2 SNEGSKA (reference sequence). The CDR3 here is CTTDRVRDTEAFF. The DNA of the CDR3 is TGCACCACCGACAGGGTTCGAGACACTGAAGCTTTCTTT.

This clonotype was found many times. The chain uses TRBV6-5 and TRBJ1-1; D is perhaps TRBD1 (6 bases). Germline CDR1 is MNHEY and CDR2 is SVGAGI. This CDR3 is 15 amino acids long. The V end was cut by 2 bases, the J end by 5 bases, with 15 bases between. The CDR3 nucleotides read TGTGCCAGCAGTTACGGGCCCCGGGGGACAACTGAAGCTTTCTTT. Protein sequence: CASSYGPRGTTEAFF.

The chain carries TRBV7-9 and TRBJ2-5; D is undetermined. The CDR3 is 14 residues long. Trimming left V 5 bases short and J 0 bases short, with 10 bases between. Per the germline V gene, CDR1 is SEHNR and CDR2 is FQNEAQ (reference sequence). The CDR3 coding sequence is TGTGCCAGCAGCCCCCTCGGCGACCAAGAGACCCAGTACTTC. It is translated as CASSPLGDQETQYF.

The table lists this clonotype with many counts. The genes are TRBV28 and TRBJ2-5; a possible D gene is TRBD1 (5 bases). V lost 4 bases to trimming and J lost 5 bases, with 11 bases between them. CDR3 length: 13 residues. From germline, CDR1 is MDHEN and CDR2 SYDVKM. The CDR3 loop is CASSYRHGETQYF. The CDR3 DNA follows: TGTGCCAGCAGTTACAGGCATGGGGAGACCCAGTACTTC.

This clonotype has at least ten counts. The chain uses TRBV7-9 and TRBJ2-3; D is unclear. Between the trimmed V and J ends, which lost 2 bases and 2 bases, there was a span of 8 bases. The CDR3 sequence is 14 residues long. CDR1 is SEHNR, CDR2 FQNEAQ, per germline (reference sequence). As DNA, the CDR3 is TGTGCCAGCAGCTTACAGGCGACCACAGATACGCAGTATTTT. This translates into CASSLQATTDTQYF.

This clonotype came up many times. V gene TRBV7-2 combines with J gene TRBJ2-5; 9 bases map to TRBD2. CDR1 and CDR2 (germline): SGHTA, FQGNSA. V was clipped by 4 bases and J by 4 bases; unmatched bases: 19. The CDR3 has 19 residues. The CDR3 DNA is TGTGCCAGCAGCTCCCCCCGCTTGTCTGCGGGAGGGCCAACAGAGACCCAGTACTTC. Translation gives CASSSPRLSAGGPTETQYF.

The chain links TRBV18 to TRBJ2-7; the D gene is possibly TRBD2 (5 bases). The V gene's germline CDR1 is KGHSH and CDR2 LQKENI. Trimming removed 0 bases at V and 3 bases at J, with 21 bases between. The CDR3 spans 18 residues. The CDR3 DNA sequence: TGTGCCAGCTCACCACCGGAACGGTTGAGGGTTTCATTCTACGAGCAGTACTTC. Protein: CASSPPERLRVSFYEQYF.

Many counts were recorded for this clonotype. This sequence joins TRBV29-1 and TRBJ2-2; TRBD1 aligns across 7 bases. CDR3 length equals 15 residues. After removal of 4 bases from V and 1 base from J, the junction contained 6 bases not matched to a gene. Germline CDR1 and CDR2: SQVTM and ANQGSEA. CDR3 sequence (DNA): TGCAGCGTTGTGGTGGGACAGAAGAACACCGGGGAGCTGTTTTTT. Its translation is CSVVVGQKNTGELFF.

This clonotype was seen a few times. The chain couples TRBV4-2 to TRBJ1-5; 7 bases agree with TRBD1. Trimming cost V 0 bases and J 4 bases; bases outside gene matches: 6. Germline CDR1 and CDR2: LGHNA and YNFKEQ. This CDR3 comprises 16 residues. In DNA form, the CDR3 reads TGTGCCAGCAGCCAAGATGAGGGGGCAGGGAATCAGCCCCAGCATTTT. Amino acid sequence: CASSQDEGAGNQPQHF.

By proportion, this clonotype is medium-sized. This chain links TRBV7-2 with TRBJ2-5, with D possibly TRBD1 on 5 matching bases. This CDR3 comprises 13 residues. CDR1 and CDR2 from the germline V gene are SGHTA and FQGNSA. Trimming cost V 1 base and J 2 bases, with 5 bases left between them. In nucleotides, the CDR3 is TGTGCCAGCAGCTTAGGACAGCAAGAGACCCAGTACTTC. It yields the protein CASSLGQQETQYF.

The CDR3 protein is CASSLGPGRGHTEAFF. CDR3 in DNA: TGTGCCAGCAGTTTAGGACCCGGCAGGGGGCACACTGAAGCTTTCTTT. The chain employs TRBV28 and TRBJ1-1, with TRBD1 matching 8 bases. Trimming took 2 bases from V and 3 from J; bases not matched to a gene: 8. Germline V gene sequence: CDR1 MDHEN, CDR2 SYDVKM. CDR3 length: 16 residues.

This clonotype was counted ten times or more. This sequence joins TRBV2 and TRBJ2-2; the match to TRBD1 covers 7 bases. Germline lookup yields CDR1 SNHLY and CDR2 FYNNEI. This CDR3 contains 15 residues. V lost 1 base to trimming and J lost 7 bases; unmatched junction nucleotides: 6. DNA of the CDR3: TGTGCCAGCAGTGAAGTACAGGGGCAGGGCGGGGAGCTGTTTTTT. Translating it yields CASSEVQGQGGELFF. The full variable domain, completed using reference TRBV2 and TRBJ2-2, is EPEVTQTPSHQVTQMGQEVILRCVPISNHLYFYWYRQILGQKVEFLVSFYNNEISEKSEIFDDQFSVERPDGSNFTLKIRSTKLEDSAMYFCASSEVQGQGGELFFGEGSRLTVL.

In its sample, this clonotype ranks as medium-sized. This chain links TRBV13 with TRBJ2-3; perhaps TRBD1 as D (7 bases). The V and J ends lost 5 bases and 1 base respectively, with 28 bases between them. The CDR3 has 20 amino acids. The germline V gene has CDR1 PRHDT and CDR2 FYEKMQ (reference sequence). CDR3 amino acids: CASSTRDSDATGEGTDTQYF. CDR3 DNA sequence: TGTGCCAGCAGCACCCGGGACAGTGATGCGACGGGGGAGGGCACAGATACGCAGTATTTT.

The chain combines TRBV6-2 or TRBV6-3 with TRBJ2-3; D is perhaps TRBD2 (6 bases). Germline V CDR1 and CDR2: MNHEY, SVGEGT. There are 14 residues in the CDR3. Trimming removed 2 bases from V and 3 bases from J, with 9 bases in between. CDR3 protein: CASSYPDYTDTQYF. The CDR3 nucleotides read TGTGCCAGCAGTTACCCGGACTATACAGATACGCAGTATTTT.

This clonotype was found many times. This chain joins TRBV4-2 and TRBJ2-1; D is possibly TRBD1 (5 bases). V was cut by 0 bases and J by 3 bases, with 12 bases left in between. The CDR3 runs to 16 residues. Per the germline V gene, CDR1 is LGHNA and CDR2 is YNFKEQ. The CDR3 coding sequence is TGTGCCAGCAGCCAAGATGGGCAGGGCCACTACAATGAGCAGTTCTTC. It is translated as CASSQDGQGHYNEQFF.

This clonotype appeared a few times. This chain connects TRBV14 to TRBJ2-3; no reliable D call. CDR1 and CDR2 (germline): SGHDN, FVKESK. The CDR3 contains 12 residues. Trimming took 1 base from V and 5 from J, leaving 4 bases between them. The CDR3 DNA is TGTGCCAGCAGCCAAGTACAAGATACGCAGTATTTT. Its translation is CASSQVQDTQYF.

This clonotype is medium-sized (0.01 to 0.1%). Here the CDR3 DNA reads TGCGCCAGCAGCTTGGATGGGGCCCCCTACGAGCAGTACTTC. Translation: CASSLDGAPYEQYF. The chain uses TRBV5-1 and TRBJ2-7; D may be TRBD1 (5 bases). The germline gives CDR1 SGHRS, CDR2 YFSETQ. The CDR3 contains 14 residues. Trimming cost V 0 bases and J 2 bases, with 9 bases left between them.

The CDR3 DNA follows: TGTGCCAGTAGTATGGGGTTCGGCAGGGGATCACAAGAGACCCAGTACTTC. Translated, it gives CASSMGFGRGSQETQYF. The chain recombines TRBV19 with TRBJ2-5; D is perhaps TRBD1 (6 bases). Trimming removed 3 bases at V and 2 bases at J, with 19 bases between. The CDR3 is 17 amino acids. Looked up from germline, CDR1 is LNHDA and CDR2 is SQIVND (reference sequence).

This clonotype was seen more than once but under ten times. This sequence joins TRBV20-1 and TRBJ2-7, with TRBD1 matching 8 bases. Germline assignment: CDR1 DFQATT and CDR2 SNEGSKA (reference sequence). V lost 6 bases to trimming and J lost 0 bases; unmatched junction nucleotides: 7. The CDR3 consists of 14 residues. Written as DNA, the CDR3 is TGCAGTGCAGCAACAGGGGGTTCCTCCTACGAGCAGTACTTC. This encodes CSAATGGSSYEQYF.

This clonotype came up once. This chain links TRBV7-9 with TRBJ1-1; 9 bases fit TRBD1. Germline assignment: CDR1 SEHNR and CDR2 FQNEAQ (reference sequence). There are 15 residues in the CDR3. The J segment lost 3 bases and the V segment lost 4 bases, leaving 6 bases of the junction unmatched. The CDR3 DNA reads as TGTGCCAGCAGCTCCGGGTGGGACAGGGACACTGAAGCTTTCTTT. Encoded protein: CASSSGWDRDTEAFF. The full variable domain, completed using reference TRBV7-9 and TRBJ1-1, is DTGVSQNPRHKITKRGQNVTFRCDPISEHNRLYWYRQTLGQGPEFLTYFQNEAQLEKSRLLSDRFSAERPKGSFSTLEIQRTEQGDSAMYLCASSSGWDRDTEAFFGQGTRLTVV.

This clonotype was seen many times. The chain links TRBV18 to TRBJ2-7; TRBD1 aligns across 8 bases. CDR1 is KGHSH and CDR2 is LQKENI in the germline V gene. The CDR3 contains 13 residues. V shed 3 bases and J 6 bases; nucleotides not matched to a gene: 4. CDR3 in amino acids: CASSPRTGFEQYF. Here the CDR3 DNA reads TGTGCCAGCTCACCCAGGACAGGGTTCGAGCAGTACTTC.

This clonotype was observed many times. The rearrangement links TRBV6-6 to TRBJ2-5; maybe TRBD2 (5 bases). The germline V and J ends were trimmed by 4 bases and 4 bases, with 7 bases remaining between them. Germline-derived CDR1 and CDR2 are MNHNY and SVGAGI (reference sequence). CDR3 length: 12 amino acids. The CDR3 region is CASSSGGETQYF. Written as DNA, the CDR3 is TGTGCCAGCAGTTCAGGAGGAGAGACCCAGTACTTC.

In its sample, this clonotype is medium-sized. The chain uses TRBV27 and TRBJ2-7; no firm D call. The CDR3 is made up of 14 amino acids. Germline V lookup: CDR1 MNHEY, CDR2 SMNVEV (reference sequence). The V end was cut by 8 bases, the J end by 0 bases, with 14 bases between. CDR3 sequence reads: CASGLGRLSYEQYF. The CDR3 nucleotides are TGTGCCAGCGGTCTAGGACGGCTCTCCTACGAGCAGTACTTC.

This chain links TRBV6-6 with TRBJ2-3, with D possibly TRBD1 on 6 matching bases. The CDR3 has 17 amino acids. The V end was cut by 3 bases, the J end by 2 bases, with 18 bases between. Germline CDR1 and CDR2: MNHNY and SVGAGI (reference sequence). CDR3 DNA sequence: TGTGCCAGCAGTTATACGCCCGGGGACACCAACACAGATACGCAGTATTTT. It codes for CASSYTPGDTNTDTQYF.

The sample holds a few counts of this clonotype. This chain uses TRBV4-1 with TRBJ2-7, with D perhaps TRBD1 or TRBD2 (5 bases each). Between the trimmed V and J ends, which lost 1 base and 2 bases, there was a span of 9 bases. The CDR3 contains 14 residues. The germline V gene has CDR1 MGHRA and CDR2 YSYEKL. CDR3 in amino acids: CASSQGGSTYEQYF. CDR3 nucleotide sequence: TGCGCCAGCAGCCAAGGGGGGTCGACCTACGAGCAGTACTTC.

In this sample, this clonotype turned up a few times. V usage is TRBV20-1 and J usage is TRBJ1-1, with D possibly TRBD1 on 6 matching bases. The CDR3 is 15 amino acids. Germline-derived CDR1 and CDR2 are DFQATT and SNEGSKA (reference sequence). Trimming shortened V by 6 bases and J by 4 bases, and 21 bases separated the two germline ends. CDR3 sequence reads: CSARSSGGSITEAFF. In DNA form, the CDR3 reads TGCAGTGCGAGATCTTCGGGGGGCAGCATCACTGAAGCTTTCTTT.